Each of the 32 T cell receptor beta chains below was sequenced from the same sample in a study of T cell responses to AZD1222 COVID-19 vaccine. Sequencing used immunoSEQ multiplex PCR; TCRdb keeps in-frame clones, though not all of them. Here the sample spans approximately 79,000 clones, 83% being singletons. The specimen comprised peripheral blood, sampled 28 days after the second AZD1222 dose. Source of these receptors: an adult who received the AZD1222 COVID-19 vaccine.

The chain is built from TRBV4-2 and TRBJ1-1; a weak D match, TRBD1 (5 bases). Looked up from germline, CDR1 is LGHNA and CDR2 is YNFKEQ. The CDR3 sequence is 14 residues long. V was pared by 8 bases and J by 5 bases, with 18 bases between. The CDR3: CASQGPIGKTEAFF. CDR3 DNA sequence: TGTGCCAGCCAGGGACCCATCGGGAAGACTGAAGCTTTCTTT.

This rearrangement joins TRBV7-9 to TRBJ1-1; no clear D gene. Per germline, CDR1 SEHNR and CDR2 FQNEAQ (reference sequence). V lost 4 bases, J lost 5 bases, and 17 bases lay in between. CDR3 length equals 15 residues. The chain's CDR3 is CASSSRYTLGTEAFF. CDR3 nucleotides: TGTGCCAGCAGCTCCCGATACACCCTCGGGACTGAAGCTTTCTTT.

V is TRBV4-1 and J is TRBJ1-2; no reliable D call. Germline V gene lookup returns CDR1 MGHRA and CDR2 YSYEKL. This CDR3 has 17 amino acids. Trimming removed 0 bases at V and 0 bases at J, with 14 bases between. CDR3 DNA: TGCGCCAGCAGCCAAGATCGGCGGGGTACAGCTAACTATGGCTACACCTTC. Encoded protein: CASSQDRRGTANYGYTF.

The chain joins TRBV7-2 to TRBJ2-1; D gene uncertain. CDR1 SGHTA and CDR2 FQGNSA come from the germline V gene. V was clipped by 2 bases and J by 3 bases, with 8 bases between them. This CDR3 is built from 14 residues. CDR3 residues: CASSLPGIYNEQFF. The CDR3 DNA is TGTGCCAGCAGCTTACCGGGCATCTACAATGAGCAGTTCTTC.

This clone has a single count. The genes are TRBV4-3 and TRBJ2-1; 13 bases are shared with TRBD2. The V gene end was trimmed by 1 base and the J gene end by 4 bases; junction bases not matched to a gene: 4. The germline V gene encodes CDR1 LGHNA and CDR2 YSLEER. CDR3 size: 17 residues. As DNA, the CDR3 is TGCGCCAGCAGCCAAGGGACTAGCGGGAGAGCTTACAATGAGCAGTTCTTC. This sequence encodes CASSQGTSGRAYNEQFF.

The rearrangement uses TRBV5-6 and TRBJ2-4; D is possibly TRBD2 (6 bases). Germline CDR1 reads SGHDT; CDR2 reads YYEEEE. Between the trimmed V and J ends, which lost 4 bases and 6 bases, there was a span of 14 bases. CDR3 length: 14 amino acids. The CDR3 reads CASSPWDSGNIQYF. The DNA for the CDR3 is TGTGCCAGCAGCCCTTGGGATAGCGGAAACATTCAGTACTTC. Supplemented by reference TRBV5-6 and TRBJ2-4, the full variable domain reads DAGVTQSPTHLIKTRGQQVTLRCSPKSGHDTVSWYQQALGQGPQFIFQYYEEEERQRGNFPDRFSGHQFPNYSSELNVNALLLGDSALYLCASSPWDSGNIQYFGAGTRLSVL.

Comments on this clone: Without the conserved terminal phenylalanine or tryptophan, this CDR3 likely stems from a read error. The limits of the CDR3 on the DNA are not certain, so only TCRdb's listed CDR3 is given. V is TRBV28 and J is TRBJ1-1. The CDR3 has 15 residues if both end residues are counted. CDR1 is MDHEN and CDR2 is SYDVKM in the germline V gene. CDR3 residues: CASSLPGARQEAFFG.

This clone showed up just once. The rearrangement links TRBV7-2 to TRBJ2-7; D unresolved. In germline, CDR1 is SGHTA, CDR2 FQGNSA. V dropped 5 bases and J dropped 2 bases, with 16 bases sitting between them. The CDR3 loop spans 15 amino acids. CDR3 bases: TGTGCCAGCAGCCCCCGGGCCAGAAACGCCTACGAGCAGTACTTC. As protein: CASSPRARNAYEQYF. Looking up the rest from reference TRBV7-2 and TRBJ2-7 gives the full variable domain: GAGVSQSPSNKVTEKGKDVELRCDPISGHTALYWYRQSLGQGLEFLIYFQGNSAPDKSGLPSDRFSAERTGGSVSTLTIQRTQQEDSAVYLCASSPRARNAYEQYFGPGTRLTVT.

The CDR3 DNA reads TGTGCCAGCAGCGTAGATCCGGGGGAGACTTTCTCTGGGGCCAACGTCCTGACTTTC. Protein: CASSVDPGETFSGANVLTF. The chain couples TRBV9 to TRBJ2-6; a weak D match, TRBD2 (6 bases). Trimming pared 0 bases from V and 0 bases from J, leaving 16 bases between. Germline V lookup: CDR1 SGDLS, CDR2 YYNGEE. The CDR3 contains 19 residues.

This chain uses TRBV18 with TRBJ2-7; 7 bases fit TRBD1. Germline lookup yields CDR1 KGHSH and CDR2 LQKENI. J lost 2 bases, V lost 6 bases, and 4 bases had no gene match. This CDR3 has 13 amino acids. CDR3 DNA sequence: TGTGCCAGCTCCCTGGACAGGACCTACGAGCAGTACTTC. Protein: CASSLDRTYEQYF.

The chain recombines TRBV5-4 with TRBJ1-4; D unclear. The germline CDR1 and CDR2 sequences are SGHNT and YYREEE (reference sequence). The length of the CDR3 is 14 residues. V was clipped by 4 bases and J by 4 bases, with 11 bases between them. CDR3 residues: CASSPGGYNEKLFF. The CDR3, as DNA: TGTGCCAGCAGCCCTGGAGGATATAATGAAAAACTGTTTTTT.

This chain joins TRBV4-2 and TRBJ2-3, with 12 bases fitting TRBD2. Trimming at V came to 0 bases and at J to 7 bases, leaving 5 bases not matched to a gene. Looked up from germline, CDR1 is LGHNA and CDR2 is YNFKEQ. This CDR3 is built from 16 residues. Here the CDR3 reads CASSQDASGGGNTQYF. The CDR3 nucleotides are TGTGCCAGCAGCCAAGACGCTAGCGGGGGGGGTAATACGCAGTATTTT.

The CDR3 loop is CASSQEWGEQFF. The CDR3 DNA sequence: TGTGCCAGCAGCCAAGAGTGGGGTGAGCAGTTCTTC. The chain is built from TRBV14 and TRBJ2-1; D is undetermined. The length of the CDR3 is 12 residues. The V gene's germline CDR1 is SGHDN and CDR2 FVKESK. Trimming shortened V by 0 bases and J by 9 bases, and 6 bases separated the two germline ends.

The chain uses TRBV7-9 and TRBJ1-1; a weak D match, TRBD1 (5 bases). This CDR3 spans 13 amino acids. Per the germline V gene, CDR1 is SEHNR and CDR2 is FQNEAQ (reference sequence). V lost 5 bases, J lost 0 bases, and 7 bases lay in between. The chain's CDR3 is CASSPTVNTEAFF. As DNA, the CDR3 is TGTGCCAGCAGCCCGACAGTGAACACTGAAGCTTTCTTT.

V is TRBV6-1 and J is TRBJ2-7; no reliable D call. This CDR3 is built from 14 residues. V lost 1 base and J 3 bases, leaving 10 bases between the germline ends. The germline V gene encodes CDR1 MNHNS and CDR2 SASEGT. The CDR3 protein is CASSEGERIYEQYF. In nucleotides, the CDR3 is TGTGCCAGCAGTGAAGGAGAACGGATCTACGAGCAGTACTTC.

This clone was recorded only once. This rearrangement joins TRBV9 to TRBJ2-5; 7 positions match TRBD1. The junction had 9 bases not matched to a gene; V was cut back by 4 bases and J by 3 bases. CDR1 is SGDLS and CDR2 is YYNGEE in the germline V gene. The CDR3 has 15 amino acids. The CDR3 region has the DNA TGTGCCAGCAGCTTCGGGACAGTATCAGAAGAGACCCAGTACTTC. It codes for CASSFGTVSEETQYF.

This clone was seen once. The chain employs TRBV15 and TRBJ1-3; unclear D gene. Germline loops: CDR1 LNHNV, CDR2 YYDKDF (reference sequence). V lost 3 bases and J lost 0, with 15 bases in between. The CDR3 length is 17 residues. The CDR3 loop reads CATSSGLGISSGNTIYF. CDR3 bases: TGTGCCACCAGCAGCGGGTTGGGGATTAGCTCTGGAAACACCATATATTTT. Variable domain in full (rest from reference TRBV15 and TRBJ1-3): DAMVIQNPRYQVTQFGKPVTLSCSQTLNHNVMYWYQQKSSQAPKLLFHYYDKDFNNEADTPDNFQSRRPNTSFCFLDIRSPGLGDTAMYLCATSSGLGISSGNTIYFGEGSWLTVV.

The V and J genes are TRBV7-9 and TRBJ2-1; perhaps D is TRBD1 or TRBD2 (5 bases each). The CDR3 sequence is 16 residues long. Germline loops: CDR1 SEHNR, CDR2 FQNEAQ (reference sequence). The V end lost 4 bases, the J end lost 6 bases, and 19 bases lay between the germline ends. CDR3 nucleotides: TGTGCCAGCAGCTCCCGCCCGAGGGGCGAGGTCAATGAGCAGTTCTTC. This codes for CASSSRPRGEVNEQFF.

The genes are TRBV19 and TRBJ2-1; possible D gene TRBD2, 6 bases. The V end lost 3 bases, the J end lost 1 base, and 19 bases lay between the germline ends. Germline CDR1 and CDR2: LNHDA and SQIVND (reference sequence). The CDR3 has 18 amino acids. The CDR3 region is CASSIGRSSGISYNEQFF. The CDR3 bases are TGTGCCAGTAGTATCGGCCGTAGTAGCGGAATATCCTACAATGAGCAGTTCTTC.

The gene calls are TRBV28 and TRBJ2-7; 14 bases line up with TRBD2. Trimming removed 6 bases from V and 0 bases from J; junction bases left unmatched: 4. From germline, CDR1 is MDHEN and CDR2 SYDVKM. The CDR3 totals 16 residues. The CDR3 protein is CASRGGTSGSSYEQYF. Written as DNA, the CDR3 is TGTGCCAGCAGGGGGGGGACTAGCGGGAGCTCCTACGAGCAGTACTTC.

V usage is TRBV7-8 and J usage is TRBJ2-2, with 13 nucleotides matching TRBD2. The V gene end was trimmed by 5 bases and the J gene end by 9 bases; junction bases not matched to a gene: 15. There are 18 residues in the CDR3. From germline, CDR1 is SGHVS and CDR2 FQNEAQ. The CDR3 DNA reads TGTGCCAGCAGCCCCCCACGCGGACTAGCGGGAGTCAGAAGGGAGCTGTTTTTT. This codes for CASSPPRGLAGVRRELFF.

The V call is TRBV25-1, the J call TRBJ1-1, with D hard to call. The CDR3 loop spans 14 amino acids. With 0 bases removed from V and 6 bases from J, the gap between germline ends came to 11 bases. Germline V lookup: CDR1 MGHDK, CDR2 SYGVNS. The CDR3, as DNA: TGTGCCAGCAGTGAATATGGGGAAACAGCTGAAGCTTTCTTT. It codes for CASSEYGETAEAFF. The complete variable domain, with remaining parts taken from reference TRBV25-1 and TRBJ1-1, reads EADIYQTPRYLVIGTGKKITLECSQTMGHDKMYWYQQDPGMELHLIHYSYGVNSTEKGDLSSESTVSRIRTEHFPLTLESARPSHTSQYLCASSEYGETAEAFFGQGTRLTVV.

In its sample, this clone was seen many times. V usage is TRBV9 and J usage is TRBJ1-6; no clear D gene. The germline V and J ends were trimmed by 2 bases and 7 bases, with 13 bases remaining between them. CDR3 length equals 15 residues. Looked up from germline, CDR1 is SGDLS and CDR2 is YYNGEE. As DNA, the CDR3 is TGTGCCAGCAGCGTTGAGGGAACGGGGAATTCACCCCTCCACTTT. It encodes CASSVEGTGNSPLHF.

The chain is built from TRBV4-3 and TRBJ2-1; 9 nucleotides agree with TRBD1. In germline, CDR1 is LGHNA, CDR2 YSLEER. V trimming: 2 bases; J trimming: 6 bases; junction bases outside the gene matches: 20. The CDR3 is made up of 20 amino acids. The CDR3 is CASSQYTGTGFSSRANEQFF. The CDR3 DNA sequence: TGCGCCAGCAGCCAATACACCGGGACAGGGTTCAGCAGCCGGGCCAATGAGCAGTTCTTC.

The chain links TRBV7-9 to TRBJ1-4; 7 positions agree with TRBD1. V shed 5 bases and J 7 bases; nucleotides not matched to a gene: 10. This CDR3 is built from 15 residues. Germline V lookup: CDR1 SEHNR, CDR2 FQNEAQ (reference sequence). CDR3 sequence: CASSLDRARGEKLFF. In DNA, the CDR3 is TGTGCCAGCAGCCTTGACAGGGCTCGGGGTGAAAAACTGTTTTTT.

This chain uses TRBV18 with TRBJ1-2, with D perhaps TRBD1 (5 bases). The V end was cut by 2 bases, the J end by 4 bases, with 11 bases between. Germline lookup yields CDR1 KGHSH and CDR2 LQKENI. The length of the CDR3 is 14 residues. The CDR3 coding sequence is TGTGCCAGCTCACCATCAGGGCTCGCCTATGGCTACACCTTC. It encodes CASSPSGLAYGYTF. Full variable domain (outside the CDR3, taken from reference TRBV18 and TRBJ1-2): NAGVMQNPRHLVRRRGQEARLRCSPMKGHSHVYWYRQLPEEGLKFMVYLQKENIIDESGMPKERFSAEFPKEGPSILRIQQVVRGDSAAYFCASSPSGLAYGYTFGSGTRLTVV.

The chain recombines TRBV30 with TRBJ1-4; TRBD1 matches 7 bases. Germline-derived CDR1 and CDR2 are GTSNPN and SVGIG (reference sequence). The V segment lost 1 base and the J segment 0 bases; nucleotides outside the gene matches: 11. The CDR3 contains 18 residues. The CDR3 spells CAWSATGKNHATNEKLFF. The CDR3 DNA reads as TGTGCCTGGAGTGCGACAGGGAAGAACCATGCAACTAATGAAAAACTGTTTTTT.

The rearrangement links TRBV7-2 to TRBJ1-4; D uncertain. Germline CDR1 SGHTA, CDR2 FQGNSA. This CDR3 has 15 amino acids. V shed 5 bases and J shed 3 bases, with 13 bases lying between them. The CDR3 bases are TGTGCCAGCAGCCACGCCCGCGGGGCTAATGAAAAACTGTTTTTT. This encodes CASSHARGANEKLFF.

The rearrangement joins TRBV27 to TRBJ2-3; possibly TRBD1 or TRBD2 for D (7 bases each). CDR1 is MNHEY, CDR2 SMNVEV, per germline (reference sequence). Trimming shortened V by 3 bases and J by 4 bases, and 17 bases separated the two germline ends. The CDR3 contains 16 residues. As DNA, the CDR3 is TGTGCCAGCAGTTTTCGCCAGGGGGGGTTTTCAGATACGCAGTATTTT. Translated, it gives CASSFRQGGFSDTQYF.

The chain combines TRBV28 with TRBJ2-3; maybe TRBD2 (6 bases). Germline CDR1 MDHEN, CDR2 SYDVKM. The CDR3 length is 13 residues. Trimming stripped 3 bases from V and 8 bases from J, with 12 bases between. In nucleotides, the CDR3 is TGTGCCAGCAGTTTTCGGGGGATGGGTACGCAGTATTTT. Its protein product is CASSFRGMGTQYF.

The J gene is TRBJ2-7, the V gene TRBV7-9, with D hard to call. In germline, CDR1 is SEHNR, CDR2 FQNEAQ (reference sequence). V lost 5 bases and J lost 4, with 6 bases in between. The CDR3 sequence is 11 residues long. DNA of the CDR3: TGTGCCAGCAGCAACCTTTACGAGCAGTACTTC. It is translated as CASSNLYEQYF.

The rearrangement joins TRBV4-2 to TRBJ2-3; D not resolved. The V gene lost 0 bases and the J gene lost 6 bases, with 10 bases spanning the gap. The CDR3 has 14 residues. Germline V gene lookup returns CDR1 LGHNA and CDR2 YNFKEQ. DNA of the CDR3: TGTGCCAGCAGCCAAGATCAGGTGGGGGATACGCAGTATTTT. Protein: CASSQDQVGDTQYF.